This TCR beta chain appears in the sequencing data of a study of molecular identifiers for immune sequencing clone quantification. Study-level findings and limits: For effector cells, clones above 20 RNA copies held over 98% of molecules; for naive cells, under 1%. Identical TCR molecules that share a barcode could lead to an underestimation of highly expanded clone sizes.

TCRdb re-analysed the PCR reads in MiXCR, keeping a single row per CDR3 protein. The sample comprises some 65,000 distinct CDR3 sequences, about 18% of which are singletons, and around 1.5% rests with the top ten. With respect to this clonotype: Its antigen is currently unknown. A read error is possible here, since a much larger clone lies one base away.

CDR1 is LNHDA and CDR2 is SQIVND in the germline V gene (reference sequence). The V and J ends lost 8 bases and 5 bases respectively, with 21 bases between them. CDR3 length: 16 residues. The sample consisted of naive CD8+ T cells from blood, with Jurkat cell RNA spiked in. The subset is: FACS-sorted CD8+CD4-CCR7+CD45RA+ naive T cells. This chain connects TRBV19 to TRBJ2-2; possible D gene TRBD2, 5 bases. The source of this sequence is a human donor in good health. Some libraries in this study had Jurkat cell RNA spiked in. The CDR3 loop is CASGSDYTPFTGELFF. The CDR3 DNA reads TGTGCCAGTGGGAGCGACTACACTCCTTTTACCGGGGAGCTGTTTTTT.